This TCR beta chain was found in a study of CD8+ T cells in alopecia areata. Sequencing templates came from extracted RNA that was reverse transcribed into cDNA. Method: immunoSEQ multiplex PCR; TCRdb's copy keeps in-frame clones and lacks some. There are some 190,000 clones in the sample; around three fifths occur only once, and over 1% lies in the top ten. This sample's treatment: oral pan-JAK inhibitor, 5-10 mg twice daily. Trimming cost V 5 bases and J 8 bases; bases outside gene matches: 7. This CDR3 is built from 13 residues. Germline V lookup: CDR1 LNHNV, CDR2 YYDKDF (reference sequence). This clonotype originated in a human donor with alopecia areata. This sequence joins TRBV15 and TRBJ1-2; 8 bases are shared with TRBD1. Sample: CD4+ T cells sorted from blood, taken at week 24, from a patient treated with tofacitinib. The CDR3 sequence is CATSQGAEGGYTF. The CDR3 DNA follows: TGTGCCACCAGCCAGGGGGCCGAGGGAGGCTACACCTTC.